The present entry profiles one T cell receptor beta chain with its context. Antigen unknown. All donors comprised healthy Caucasians. This sample is part of a study of identical twins. Findings of the study overall: Cord blood beta clonotypes present at high abundance carried fewer insertions; no such pattern appeared in memory repertoires.

The CDR3 runs to 14 residues. The germline V gene has CDR1 SGHTA and CDR2 FQGNSA. The ends were cut back, 3 bases at V and 3 bases at J, with 11 bases in the middle. cDNA molecules carried unique molecular identifiers, and template switching added a universal primer site. TCRdb reanalysed the 5' RACE reads using MiXCR and keeps one entry per CDR3 protein. Altogether just over 450,000 distinct CDR3 sequences are present, 11% to 15% being singletons, with the ten largest covering 0.4% to 0.55%. These data also formed part of another study, on yellow fever vaccine responses in identical twins. That publication notes: Twins' T cell vaccine responses reportedly looked partly convergent, partly personalized.

Sequencing input: CD4+ T cells sorted from blood. The rearrangement uses TRBV7-2 and TRBJ2-5; a weak D match, TRBD1 (6 bases). The TCR was taken from a woman aged 18-29 years in good health. The DNA for the CDR3 is TGTGCCAGCAGCTTCGGACGGACAGAAGAGACCCAGTACTTC. This sequence encodes CASSFGRTEETQYF.